A selection of T cell receptor beta chains follows, all from one sample in a study of T-cell memory formation after mild COVID-19. TCRdb called the 5' RACE reads again in MiXCR, with one record for every CDR3 protein. The sample carries 150,000 to 200,000 distinct CDR3 sequences, around 15% recorded once. The sequencing input was PBMCs or a T cell subset sorted from them (not recorded which). The receptors here all came from an adult woman who had mild COVID-19 (a few samples of this study predate the infection). Cell type and time point are not known. The CDR3 runs from the conserved cysteine through the conserved F or W. Rows may omit the clone size; those that give it use once, few, many or a size class.

V gene	J gene	clone size	CDR3 protein
TRBV11-2	TRBJ2-1	few	CASSLGRASGTNEQFF
TRBV4-3	TRBJ2-7	NA	CASSQDGYEQYF
TRBV12-3/TRBV12-4	TRBJ2-7	NA	CASSLVPFYEQYF
TRBV29-1	TRBJ2-7	NA	CSVGGVDYEQYF
TRBV5-1	TRBJ2-2	NA	CASSLGQGAGTGELFF
TRBV5-1	TRBJ2-1	many	CASRPTSGLSYNEQFF
TRBV12-3/TRBV12-4	TRBJ2-3	few	CASSRGTSGGFSTDTQYF
TRBV7-9	TRBJ2-7	few	CASSLFYEQYF
TRBV7-2	TRBJ2-7	NA	CASSRGGTVSYEQYF
TRBV7-9	TRBJ2-7	few	CASSLYQDRGHEQYF
TRBV7-3	TRBJ1-1	NA	CASSPSGNGEAFF
TRBV5-1	TRBJ1-1	NA	CASARVTGTEAFF
TRBV6-6	TRBJ2-5	NA	CASSYVISQETQYF
TRBV7-2	TRBJ2-3	few	CASSSIAGARTDTQYF
TRBV2	TRBJ2-4	few	CASSPGSGRALGNIQYF
TRBV5-1	TRBJ2-5	many	CASSLGTEETQYF
TRBV19	TRBJ1-1	once	CASSISGRQGGSEAFF
TRBV19	TRBJ2-5	NA	CASSPGRAMDTQYF
TRBV5-4	TRBJ2-5	NA	CASSAGTGQETQYF
TRBV19	TRBJ2-3	few	CASKTGTSGSTQYF
TRBV7-3	TRBJ2-2	few	CASSQGGLAGVRTGELFF
TRBV6-2/TRBV6-3	TRBJ2-4	NA	CASMTVNKNIQYF
TRBV5-1	TRBJ2-5	few	CASSRTGETQYF
TRBV3-1	TRBJ2-3	few	CASSPHLGFDTQYF
TRBV23-1	TRBJ2-1	few	CASSQSKNASRVFNEQFF
TRBV4-1	TRBJ1-5	NA	CASSQDKGPGQPQHF
TRBV6-2/TRBV6-3	TRBJ2-5	many	CASSYARKSGTSGQETQYF
TRBV27	TRBJ2-7	few	CASSFDGTGFNEQYF
TRBV6-4	TRBJ1-1	few	CASSDQGGSTEAFF
TRBV6-2/TRBV6-3	TRBJ2-3	NA	CASSPSRLNTQYF
TRBV6-2/TRBV6-3	TRBJ2-3	NA	CASSYSPILNTQYF
TRBV7-3	TRBJ2-3	few	CASSLTRGASGEDTQYF
TRBV12-3/TRBV12-4	TRBJ2-5	few	CASSLFSGGAEETQYF
TRBV18	TRBJ1-1	few	CASSPGQAVNTEAFF
TRBV6-5	TRBJ2-5	few	CASSRMVGGETQYF
TRBV12-3/TRBV12-4	TRBJ1-4	many	CASSRDLRGEKLFF
TRBV14	TRBJ2-3	NA	CASSQRRSRPDTQYF
TRBV9	TRBJ2-1	NA	CASSTGELGVTDEQFF
TRBV3-1	TRBJ2-3	many	CASSQDRAKHLTDTQYF
TRBV7-9	TRBJ2-3	few	CASSLGLAGGRSTTDTQYF
TRBV15	TRBJ2-7	few	CATSRDLIQGTYEQYF
TRBV10-3	TRBJ2-1	many	CAVNTGATTNEQFF
TRBV3-1	TRBJ2-7	many	CASSQGLAREQYF
TRBV5-1	TRBJ2-7	few	CASSPPTETYEQYF
TRBV24-1	TRBJ2-5	few	CATSEISGRMGETQYF
TRBV5-1	TRBJ1-5	NA	CASSPYGDGNQPQHF
TRBV4-2	TRBJ2-1	few	CASSQGQRGGRKFF
TRBV6-5	TRBJ2-1	NA	CASSSDRGRYNEQFF
TRBV24-1	TRBJ2-2	NA	CATSDSSRPPPGELFF
TRBV7-9	TRBJ2-7	few	CASSQASGRDSYEQYF
TRBV7-2	TRBJ1-2	NA	CASSPGLGNYGYTF
TRBV20-1	TRBJ2-3	few	CSARDPRVTDTQYF
TRBV5-1	TRBJ1-1	NA	CASSPDGGGWNTEAFF
TRBV12-3/TRBV12-4	TRBJ2-1	NA	CASSVRDRGGNEQFF
TRBV30	TRBJ1-5	NA	CAWEGGHGQPQHF
TRBV5-1	TRBJ2-5	few	CASSVRGAAQETQYF
TRBV20-1	TRBJ2-7	NA	CSARSPGGPYEQYF